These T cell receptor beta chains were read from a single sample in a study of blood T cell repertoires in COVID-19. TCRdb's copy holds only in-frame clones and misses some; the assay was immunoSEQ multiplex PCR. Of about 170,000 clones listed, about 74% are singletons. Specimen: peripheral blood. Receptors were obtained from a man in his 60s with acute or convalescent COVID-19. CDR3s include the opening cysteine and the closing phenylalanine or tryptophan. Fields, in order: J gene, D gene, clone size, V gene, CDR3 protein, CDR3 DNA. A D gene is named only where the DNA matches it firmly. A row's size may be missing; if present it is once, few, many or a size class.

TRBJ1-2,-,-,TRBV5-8,CASSLTVGGTFYGYTF,TGTGCCAGCAGCTTGACCGTCGGCGGGACGTTCTATGGCTACACCTTC
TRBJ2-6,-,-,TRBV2,CASRQVSGANVLTF,TGTGCCAGCAGACAGGTATCTGGGGCCAACGTCCTGACTTTC
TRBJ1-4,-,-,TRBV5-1,CASSLFADNEKLFF,TGCGCCAGCAGCTTGTTCGCGGATAATGAAAAACTGTTTTTT
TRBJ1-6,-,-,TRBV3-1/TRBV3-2,CASSSQQGRSPLHF,TGTGCCAGCAGCTCTCAACAGGGTCGTTCACCCCTCCACTTT
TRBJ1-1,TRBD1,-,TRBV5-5,CASSLGTASTEAFF,TGTGCCAGCAGCCTAGGGACAGCGTCCACTGAAGCTTTCTTT
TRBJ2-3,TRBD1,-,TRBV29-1,CSVEEGGRSTDTQYF,TGCAGCGTTGAGGAAGGGGGCCGAAGCACAGATACGCAGTATTTT
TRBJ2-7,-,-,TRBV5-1,CASSFGGNEQYF,TGCGCCAGCAGCTTTGGCGGGAACGAGCAGTACTTC
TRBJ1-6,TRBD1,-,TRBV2,CASSEARDSTYSPLHF,TGTGCCAGCAGTGAAGCGAGGGACAGCACCTATTCACCCCTCCACTTT
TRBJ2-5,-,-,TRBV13,CASSLTALGGHQETQYF,TGTGCCAGCAGCTTAACGGCACTCGGGGGACACCAAGAGACCCAGTACTTC
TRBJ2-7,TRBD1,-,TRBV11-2,CASSSPGQGYEQYF,TGTGCCAGCAGCTCACCGGGACAGGGATACGAGCAGTACTTC
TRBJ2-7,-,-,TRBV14,CASSQGTGDRAYEQYF,TGTGCCAGCAGCCAAGGGACGGGGGACAGAGCCTACGAGCAGTACTTC
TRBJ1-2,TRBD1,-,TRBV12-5,CASGFAGTGKNTF,TGTGCTAGTGGTTTCGCAGGGACAGGGAAAAACACCTTC
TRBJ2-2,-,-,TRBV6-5,CASRDKNTGELFF,TGTGCCAGCAGGGACAAGAACACCGGGGAGCTGTTTTTT
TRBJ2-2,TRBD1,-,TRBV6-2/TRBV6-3,CASSYGTGVVELFF,TGTGCCAGCAGTTACGGGACAGGGGTTGTGGAGCTGTTTTTT
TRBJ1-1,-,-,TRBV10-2,CASTGELETEAFF,TGCGCCAGCACAGGGGAATTGGAGACTGAAGCTTTCTTT
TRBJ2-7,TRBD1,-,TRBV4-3,CASSQDHTGTGIYEQYF,TGCGCCAGCAGCCAAGATCATACCGGGACAGGTATCTACGAGCAGTACTTC
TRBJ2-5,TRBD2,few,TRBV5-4,CASSLATSGGEETQYF,TGTGCCAGCAGCTTAGCGACTAGCGGGGGGGAGGAGACCCAGTACTTC
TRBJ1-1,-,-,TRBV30,CAWRRENTEAFF,TGTGCCTGGAGACGGGAGAACACTGAAGCTTTCTTT
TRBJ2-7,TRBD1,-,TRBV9,CASSVGWDRGFNEQYF,TGTGCCAGCAGCGTAGGTTGGGACAGGGGATTCAACGAGCAGTACTTC
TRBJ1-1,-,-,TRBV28,CASSLLRSNTEAFF,TGTGCCAGCAGTTTACTCCGCAGTAACACTGAAGCTTTCTTT
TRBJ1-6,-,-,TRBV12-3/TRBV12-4,CASSFTEDSPLHF,TGTGCCAGCAGTTTCACGGAGGATTCACCCCTCCACTTT
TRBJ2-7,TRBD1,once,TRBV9,CASSEAGTGGSKQYF,TGTGCCAGCAGCGAGGCCGGGACAGGGGGCTCTAAGCAGTACTTC
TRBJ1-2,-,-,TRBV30,CAWDRRDGYTF,TGTGCCTGGGACAGACGGGATGGCTACACCTTC
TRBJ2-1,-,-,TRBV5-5,CASSFGSPSSYNEQFF,TGTGCCAGCTCCTTCGGGAGTCCATCCTCCTACAATGAGCAGTTCTTC
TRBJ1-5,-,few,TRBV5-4,CASSLDRANQPQHF,TGTGCCAGCAGCTTGGACAGGGCCAATCAGCCCCAGCATTTT
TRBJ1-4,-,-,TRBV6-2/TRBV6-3,CASSYGVAAPFDEKLFF,TGTGCCAGCAGTTACGGTGTTGCGGCTCCCTTTGATGAAAAACTGTTTTTT
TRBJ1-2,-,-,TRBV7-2,CASSPDTNYGYTF,TGTGCCAGCAGCCCAGACACCAACTATGGCTACACCTTC
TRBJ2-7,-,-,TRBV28,CASSLSGQSTYEQYF,TGTGCCAGCAGTTTATCAGGACAGTCAACCTACGAGCAGTACTTC
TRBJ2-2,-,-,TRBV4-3,CASSHVQGFTGELFF,TGCGCCAGCAGCCATGTACAGGGTTTCACCGGGGAGCTGTTTTTT
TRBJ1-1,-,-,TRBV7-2,CASSLARTGQAFF,TGTGCCAGCAGCTTAGCTAGGACTGGGCAAGCTTTCTTT
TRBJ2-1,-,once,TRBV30,CAWSVGAYNEQFF,TGTGCCTGGAGTGTAGGGGCCTACAATGAGCAGTTCTTC
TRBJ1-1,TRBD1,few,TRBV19,CASSTLTGKNTEAFF,TGTGCCAGTAGTACCCTGACAGGGAAGAACACTGAAGCTTTCTTT
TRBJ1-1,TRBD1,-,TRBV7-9,CASSLSSTGGGTEAFF,TGTGCCAGCAGCCTATCCTCGACAGGGGGGGGCACTGAAGCTTTCTTT
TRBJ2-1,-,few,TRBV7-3,CASSSDIVAGNEQFF,TGTGCCAGCAGCTCCGACATCGTCGCAGGCAATGAGCAGTTCTTC
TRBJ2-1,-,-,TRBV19,CASSPAGSYNEQFF,TGTGCCAGTAGCCCAGCAGGCTCCTACAATGAGCAGTTCTTC
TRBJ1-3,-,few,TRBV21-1,CASSAHWKGPSGNTIYF,TGTGCCAGCAGCGCCCATTGGAAGGGGCCCTCTGGAAACACCATATATTTT
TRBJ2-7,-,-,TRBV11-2,CASSLSTDRANNYEQYF,TGTGCCAGCAGCTTATCCACCGACAGAGCCAACAACTACGAGCAGTACTTC